The 4 T cell receptor beta chains below come from one sample, sequenced in a study of cytomegalovirus exposure and HLA in healthy donors. The PCR made use of 60 Vbeta and 13 Jbeta primers. TCRdb's copy holds only in-frame clones and misses some; the assay was immunoSEQ multiplex PCR. The top ten hold roughly 6.6% of the sample, which has around 150,000 clones, approximately 70% seen once. Sequenced input: PBMCs. Receptors originate from a man aged 35 to 55 in good health and CMV-seropositive.

The V call is TRBV6-5, the J call TRBJ2-7, with 10 positions matching TRBD2. The trim removed 6 bases at V and 3 bases at J, leaving 8 bases unmatched. CDR3 length equals 15 residues. CDR1 MNHEY and CDR2 SVGAGI come from the germline V gene. The CDR3 loop is CASSPLPSGGYEQYF. As DNA, the CDR3 is TGTGCCAGCAGCCCCCTTCCTAGCGGGGGCTACGAGCAGTACTTC.

This clone was picked up a small number of times. The V call is TRBV10-3, the J call TRBJ2-3; 12 nucleotides align to TRBD2. This CDR3 spans 16 amino acids. Germline V gene lookup returns CDR1 ENHRY and CDR2 SYGVKD. V shed 4 bases and J 3 bases; nucleotides not matched to a gene: 5. CDR3 DNA sequence: TGTGCCATCAGTGGTCCTAGCGGGGGGGCAACAGATACGCAGTATTTT. Translation gives CAISGPSGGATDTQYF.

Comment on this clone: A far larger clone differs by one base, so this is likely a read error. V gene TRBV6-5 combines with J gene TRBJ2-2; 8 nucleotides agree with TRBD1. This CDR3 is 15 amino acids long. Trimming cost V 6 bases and J 1 base; bases outside gene matches: 4. Germline V lookup: CDR1 MNHEY, CDR2 SVGAGI. The chain's CDR3 is CASSWGQVNTGELFF. CDR3 nucleotides: TGTGCCAGCAGCTGGGGACAGGTGAACACCGGGGAGCTGTTTTTT.

The genes are TRBV10-3 and TRBJ1-4; 9 nucleotides line up with TRBD1. The germline CDR1 and CDR2 sequences are ENHRY and SYGVKD. The trim removed 2 bases at V and 5 bases at J, leaving 3 bases unmatched. The CDR3 is made up of 15 amino acids. The CDR3 here is CAISERGTGNEKLFF. The CDR3 nucleotides are TGTGCCATCAGTGAGCGCGGGACAGGGAATGAAAAACTGTTTTTT.